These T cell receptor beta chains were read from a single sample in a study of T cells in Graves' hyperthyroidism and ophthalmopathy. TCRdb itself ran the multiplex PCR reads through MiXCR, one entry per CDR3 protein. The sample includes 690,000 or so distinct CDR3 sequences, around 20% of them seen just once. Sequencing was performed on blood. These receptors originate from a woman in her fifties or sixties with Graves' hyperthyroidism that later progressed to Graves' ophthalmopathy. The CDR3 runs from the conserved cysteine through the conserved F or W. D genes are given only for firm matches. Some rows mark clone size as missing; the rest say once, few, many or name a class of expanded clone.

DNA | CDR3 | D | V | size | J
TGTGCCAGCAGCACCCAGGGATTGTCTGAAGCTTTCTTT | CASSTQGLSEAFF | NA | TRBV2 | many | TRBJ1-1
TGTGCCAGCAGCCCTAGCGGGCTCTCCTACGAGCAGTACTTC | CASSPSGLSYEQYF | TRBD2 | TRBV27 | few | TRBJ2-7
TGTGCCTGGGAGGAGGGCTACTATGGCTACACCTTC | CAWEEGYYGYTF | NA | TRBV30 | many | TRBJ1-2
TGCAGTGCTAGGCAGGGTATAACCACTTCACCCCTCCACTTT | CSARQGITTSPLHF | NA | TRBV20-1 | NA | TRBJ1-6
TGTGCCAGCAGTTTGTCGGGGGACTACATCTATGGCTACACCTTC | CASSLSGDYIYGYTF | NA | TRBV12-3/TRBV12-4 | many | TRBJ1-2
TGTGCCAGCAGTGACAGACAGGGAAGTCTCCAGGGCAAAAACATTCAGTACTTC | CASSDRQGSLQGKNIQYF | TRBD1 | TRBV6-1 | NA | TRBJ2-4
TGTGCCAGCAGCTTAGAGGGGGCAATAAACACTGAAGCTTTCTTT | CASSLEGAINTEAFF | TRBD1 | TRBV7-2 | once | TRBJ1-1
TGCGCCAGCAGCTTGGAGGACAGCTTCTATGGCTACACCTTC | CASSLEDSFYGYTF | NA | TRBV5-1 | many | TRBJ1-2
TGTGCCAGCAGCCCAAACCGGGACAGGGCCTACAATGAGCAGTTCTTC | CASSPNRDRAYNEQFF | TRBD1 | TRBV7-9 | few | TRBJ2-1
TGCGCCAGCAGCGGCTACAGGGCCGACTATGGCTACACCTTC | CASSGYRADYGYTF | NA | TRBV5-1 | once | TRBJ1-2
TGCAGTGCTATTGGGGGGGGGGGGCAGGATACTGAAGCTTTCTTT | CSAIGGGGQDTEAFF | NA | TRBV20-1 | many | TRBJ1-1
TGCGCCAGCAGCTTCCAGGCCCAGAACACTGAAGCTTTCTTT | CASSFQAQNTEAFF | NA | TRBV5-1 | NA | TRBJ1-1
TGTGCCAGCCGAGTCTGGGGGGGAGTACGGGAGCAGTTCTTC | CASRVWGGVREQFF | TRBD2 | TRBV2 | many | TRBJ2-1
TGTGCCAGCAGTCTCGCGGGGACTAGCGGGAAGAATGAGCAGTTCTTC | CASSLAGTSGKNEQFF | TRBD2 | TRBV28 | NA | TRBJ2-1
TGCGCCAGCAGCTTGGGGACAGGGGCTAATTCACCCCTCCACTTT | CASSLGTGANSPLHF | TRBD1 | TRBV5-1 | many | TRBJ1-6
TGTGCCACTCAGGAAGACTTAAACACTGAAGCTTTCTTT | CATQEDLNTEAFF | NA | TRBV6-1 | few | TRBJ1-1
TGTGCCAGTTCCCGACTAGCGGGGGCGCCGACCCGGGACGAGCAGTACTTC | CASSRLAGAPTRDEQYF | TRBD2 | TRBV19 | NA | TRBJ2-7
TGCGCCAGCAGCACCCAGACAGGGGTTAACACTGAAGCTTTCTTT | CASSTQTGVNTEAFF | TRBD1 | TRBV5-1 | many | TRBJ1-1
TGCGCCAGCAACGGGGACAGGGGGCTTGCAAGTCAGCCCCAGCATTTT | CASNGDRGLASQPQHF | TRBD1 | TRBV10-1 | NA | TRBJ1-5
TGCGCCAGCAGCCAGGTCGGGGAGGCCGGGGAGCTGTTTTTT | CASSQVGEAGELFF | NA | TRBV4-1 | NA | TRBJ2-2
TGTGCCAGCAGTGAATTAGTTGGCGCAGATACGCAGTATTTT | CASSELVGADTQYF | NA | TRBV6-1 | NA | TRBJ2-3
TGTGCCAGCAGTCCATCCTTCCAGGCCGGGGTCACTGAAGCTTTCTTT | CASSPSFQAGVTEAFF | NA | TRBV28 | NA | TRBJ1-1
TGTGCCAGCAGCTTACTCCATCGGAAGACCGGGACGGACTACATGAACACTGAAGCTTTCTTT | CASSLLHRKTGTDYMNTEAFF | NA | TRBV11-3 | NA | TRBJ1-1
TGTGCCAGCAGTCCTCATGCCAAATCCCGGACAGGGAACCCCTACGAGCAGTACTTC | CASSPHAKSRTGNPYEQYF | TRBD1 | TRBV27 | NA | TRBJ2-7
TGTGCCAGCAGTGAAGAACAGGGAAGCTATGGCTACACCTTC | CASSEEQGSYGYTF | NA | TRBV6-1 | many | TRBJ1-2
TGTGCCAGCAGCTCCTCCACCGGGGGGAAAACTGAAGCTTTCTTT | CASSSSTGGKTEAFF | NA | TRBV7-9 | NA | TRBJ1-1
TGTGCCAGCAGTTACTCGGCGACAGGGTTGGGTCAGCCCCAGCATTTT | CASSYSATGLGQPQHF | TRBD1 | TRBV6-5 | NA | TRBJ1-5
TGTGCCAGCAGCTTGGTAGGTCAGGGGGAAGCTTTCTTT | CASSLVGQGEAFF | NA | TRBV5-4 | NA | TRBJ1-1
TGTGCCAGCAGCCCCCAGGTGGGCCACGAGCAGTACTTC | CASSPQVGHEQYF | NA | TRBV5-6 | NA | TRBJ2-7
TGCGCCAGCAGCCAGGAAGAGGGAGACTACTACGAGCAGTACTTC | CASSQEEGDYYEQYF | NA | TRBV4-1 | NA | TRBJ2-7
TGTGCCAGCAGTTACTCGTATGTTAATGAAAAACTGTTTTTT | CASSYSYVNEKLFF | NA | TRBV6-5 | NA | TRBJ1-4
TGTGCCAGCTCACCAACGACAGACTACGAGCAGTACTTC | CASSPTTDYEQYF | NA | TRBV18 | many | TRBJ2-7
TGTGCCAGTAGTATAGCGTTGGGCACCGGGGAGCTGTTTTTT | CASSIALGTGELFF | NA | TRBV19 | NA | TRBJ2-2
TGTGCCAGCAGCCCTGTCGGACAGAGGAACACTGAAGCTTTCTTT | CASSPVGQRNTEAFF | NA | TRBV5-6 | NA | TRBJ1-1
TGTGCCAGCAGCCCGGGACTCGGCTCTGACGAGCAGTACTTC | CASSPGLGSDEQYF | NA | TRBV7-3 | many | TRBJ2-7
TGTGCCTGGAGTGTGGGAGGCCATCAGCCCCAGCATTTT | CAWSVGGHQPQHF | NA | TRBV30 | many | TRBJ1-5
TGTGCCAGCAGCCAAGGTACTAGCGTTGCTGTCTACAATGAGCAGTTCTTC | CASSQGTSVAVYNEQFF | TRBD2 | TRBV3-1 | NA | TRBJ2-1
TGTGCCAGCAGTCTGGGGGCTATGAATTCACCCCTCCACTTT | CASSLGAMNSPLHF | NA | TRBV9 | many | TRBJ1-6
TGTGCCACCAGCAGGGAGGGATATAGCAATCAGCCCCAGCATTTT | CATSREGYSNQPQHF | NA | TRBV15 | NA | TRBJ1-5
TGTGCCAGCAGCCCCCCCGGCTCCGGTTCACCCCTCCACTTT | CASSPPGSGSPLHF | NA | TRBV11-2 | many | TRBJ1-6
TGTGCCAGCAGTCTAGGGTGGGACACCGGTGAAAAACTGTTTTTT | CASSLGWDTGEKLFF | NA | TRBV27 | many | TRBJ1-4
TGTGCCAGTAGTATAAGACAGGATTTTAACTATGGCTACACCTTC | CASSIRQDFNYGYTF | NA | TRBV19 | NA | TRBJ1-2
TGTGCCAGCAGCTTAGCGCGGACTAGCGGGGGGCGTAGCACAGATACGCAGTATTTT | CASSLARTSGGRSTDTQYF | TRBD2 | TRBV7-8 | few | TRBJ2-3
TGTGCCAGCAGCGACGACGGGAACACTGAAGCTTTCTTT | CASSDDGNTEAFF | NA | TRBV7-3 | many | TRBJ1-1
TGTGCCGCAGAGCTTAATAATTCACCCCTCCACTTT | CAAELNNSPLHF | NA | TRBV7-9 | few | TRBJ1-6
TGTGCCAGCAGCTTAGGGGTTGAGGGATTGGAGACCCAGTACTTC | CASSLGVEGLETQYF | NA | TRBV7-9 | NA | TRBJ2-5
TGTGCCAGCAGTAACCCCAGGGCTTCTGGGGCCAACGTCCTGACTTTC | CASSNPRASGANVLTF | NA | TRBV6-2/TRBV6-3 | NA | TRBJ2-6
TGTGCCAGCAGCCAGACAGGTTACAGCACTGAAGCTTTCTTT | CASSQTGYSTEAFF | NA | TRBV5-4 | NA | TRBJ1-1
TGTGCCAGCAGCTTAGTCGCCCCTGTCGATTCACCCCTCCACTTT | CASSLVAPVDSPLHF | NA | TRBV7-9 | many | TRBJ1-6
TGTGCCAGCAGCTCCTCAGCTACCCAAGAGACCCAGTACTTC | CASSSSATQETQYF | NA | TRBV7-3 | few | TRBJ2-5
TGTGCCAGCAGCTCCTCACGGAGGGGGGAAAAACTGTTTTTT | CASSSSRRGEKLFF | NA | TRBV7-8 | few | TRBJ1-4
TGTGCCAGCAGCTTGGTATGGCGCCAGAACACTGAAGCTTTCTTT | CASSLVWRQNTEAFF | NA | TRBV5-6 | few | TRBJ1-1
TGTGCCAGCAGCTTTACAGGGGTGCGGACTGAAGCTTTCTTT | CASSFTGVRTEAFF | TRBD1 | TRBV5-4 | NA | TRBJ1-1
TGTGCCAGCAGCCAAGCTCGGACTCCCACCCTCCACTTT | CASSQARTPTLHF | NA | TRBV3-1 | NA | TRBJ1-6
TGCGCCAGCAGCGTGATGCTCGGGACAGGGGCCTACGAGCAGTACTTC | CASSVMLGTGAYEQYF | TRBD1 | TRBV5-1 | NA | TRBJ2-7
TGTGCCAGCAGTGCCCAGCGGGGCTCTAGCACAGATACGCAGTATTTT | CASSAQRGSSTDTQYF | TRBD2 | TRBV6-2/TRBV6-3 | NA | TRBJ2-3
TGTGCTAGTGGTCCTCCTTTGGACAAGATGAACACTGAAGCTTTCTTT | CASGPPLDKMNTEAFF | NA | TRBV12-5 | few | TRBJ1-1
TGTGCCAGCAGGAGGTCTGAAGAGACCCAGTACTTC | CASRRSEETQYF | NA | TRBV6-1 | NA | TRBJ2-5